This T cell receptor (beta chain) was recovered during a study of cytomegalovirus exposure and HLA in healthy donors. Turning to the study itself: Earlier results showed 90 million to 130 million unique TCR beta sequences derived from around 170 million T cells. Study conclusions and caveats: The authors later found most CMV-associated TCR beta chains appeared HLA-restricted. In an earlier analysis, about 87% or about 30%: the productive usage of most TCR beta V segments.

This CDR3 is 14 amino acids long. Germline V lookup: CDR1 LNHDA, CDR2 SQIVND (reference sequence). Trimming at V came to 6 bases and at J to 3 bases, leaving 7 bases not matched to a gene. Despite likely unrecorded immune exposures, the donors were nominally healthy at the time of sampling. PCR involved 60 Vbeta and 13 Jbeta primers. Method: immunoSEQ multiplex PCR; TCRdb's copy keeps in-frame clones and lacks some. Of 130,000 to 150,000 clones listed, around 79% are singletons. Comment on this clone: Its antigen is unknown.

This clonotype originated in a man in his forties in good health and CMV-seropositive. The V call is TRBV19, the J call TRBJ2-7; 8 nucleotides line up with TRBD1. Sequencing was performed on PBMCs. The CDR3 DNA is TGTGCCAGTAGACAGACAGGGGCTGTCTACGAGCAGTACTTC. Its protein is CASRQTGAVYEQYF.